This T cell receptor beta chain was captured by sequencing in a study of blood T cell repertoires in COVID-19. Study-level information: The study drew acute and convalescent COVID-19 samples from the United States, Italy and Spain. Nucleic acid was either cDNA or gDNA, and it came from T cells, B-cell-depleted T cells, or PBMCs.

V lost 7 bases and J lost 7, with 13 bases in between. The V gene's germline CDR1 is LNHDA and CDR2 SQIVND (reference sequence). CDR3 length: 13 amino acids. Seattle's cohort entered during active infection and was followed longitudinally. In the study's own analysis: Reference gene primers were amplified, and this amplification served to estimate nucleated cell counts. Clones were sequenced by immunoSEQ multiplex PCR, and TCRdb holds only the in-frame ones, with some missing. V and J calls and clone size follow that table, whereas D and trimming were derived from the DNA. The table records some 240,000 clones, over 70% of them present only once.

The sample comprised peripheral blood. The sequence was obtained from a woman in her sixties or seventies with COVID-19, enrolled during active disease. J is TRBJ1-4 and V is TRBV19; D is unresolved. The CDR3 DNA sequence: TGTGCCAGTACTCGGGTGTCGGGTGAAAAACTGTTTTTT. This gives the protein CASTRVSGEKLFF. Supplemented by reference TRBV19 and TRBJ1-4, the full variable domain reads DGGITQSPKYLFRKEGQNVTLSCEQNLNHDAMYWYRQDPGQGLRLIYYSQIVNDFQKGDIAEGYSVSREKKESFPLTVTSAQKNPTAFYLCASTRVSGEKLFFGSGTQLSVL.